Shown below are 10 T cell receptor beta chains from a single sample sequenced in a study of blood T cell repertoires in COVID-19. Some clones are missing from TCRdb's copy, which holds only in-frame ones; the method was immunoSEQ multiplex PCR. The sample includes about 110,000 clones, almost 80% of them seen just once. Material for sequencing was peripheral blood. The source of these receptors is an elderly woman with active or convalescent COVID-19.

The chain joins TRBV7-2 to TRBJ2-7; the match to TRBD1 covers 9 bases. The CDR3 loop spans 16 amino acids. V shed 5 bases, J shed 6 bases, and the junction held 14 bases outside the gene matches. CDR1 is SGHTA, CDR2 FQGNSA, per germline. The CDR3 DNA sequence: TGTGCCAGCAGCCAACTCCCGGGACAGGGTACGCTCGAGCAGTACTTC. Residues: CASSQLPGQGTLEQYF.

The chain is built from TRBV2 and TRBJ1-4; D might be TRBD1 (6 bases). Germline loops: CDR1 SNHLY, CDR2 FYNNEI. This CDR3 has 15 amino acids. V lost 7 bases, J lost 7 bases, and 19 bases lay in between. In nucleotides, the CDR3 is TGTGCCAGCACGTACGGCGGGGGCGCGGGTGAAAAACTGTTTTTT. This translates into CASTYGGGAGEKLFF.

In this sample, this clone turned up a few times. This chain links TRBV11-2 with TRBJ1-2; 7 nucleotides agree with TRBD1. Germline V gives CDR1 SGHAT, CDR2 FQNNGV. Germline trimming cut 4 bases from V and 4 bases from J; bases unmatched to any gene: 12. CDR3 length: 16 amino acids. The CDR3 nucleotides are TGTGCCAGCAGCTCCCGAGACAGGGCTCATCCCTATGGCTACACCTTC. Its translation is CASSSRDRAHPYGYTF. The full variable domain, rest sourced from reference TRBV11-2 and TRBJ1-2, is EAGVAQSPRYKIIEKRQSVAFWCNPISGHATLYWYQQILGQGPKLLIQFQNNGVVDDSQLPKDRFSAERLKGVDSTLKIQPAKLEDSAVYLCASSSRDRAHPYGYTFGSGTRLTVV.

This chain connects TRBV5-4 to TRBJ1-1; 9 bases match TRBD1. Germline V lookup: CDR1 SGHNT, CDR2 YYREEE (reference sequence). The CDR3 spans 13 residues. V shed 4 bases, J shed 10 bases, and the junction held 8 bases outside the gene matches. This chain's CDR3 is CASSPGQGVAAFF. As DNA, the CDR3 is TGTGCCAGCAGCCCGGGACAGGGAGTCGCAGCTTTCTTT.

This clone was seen only a few times. The CDR3 loop reads CASSRADVEQYF. In DNA, the CDR3 is TGTGCCAGCAGCAGGGCGGATGTCGAGCAGTACTTC. The chain couples TRBV2 to TRBJ2-7, with D maybe TRBD1 (5 bases). The CDR3 runs 12 residues. The V and J ends lost 6 bases and 6 bases respectively, with 12 bases between them. Germline values: CDR1 SNHLY, CDR2 FYNNEI. Based on the CDR3 plus reference TRBV2 and TRBJ2-7, the full variable domain is EPEVTQTPSHQVTQMGQEVILRCVPISNHLYFYWYRQILGQKVEFLVSFYNNEISEKSEIFDDQFSVERPDGSNFTLKIRSTKLEDSAMYFCASSRADVEQYFGPGTRLTVT.

The chain links TRBV7-8 to TRBJ1-5; D not certain. The V and J ends lost 3 bases and 4 bases respectively, with 7 bases between them. From germline, CDR1 is SGHVS and CDR2 FQNEAQ. There are 13 residues in the CDR3. The CDR3 protein is CASSFSENQPQHF. CDR3 nucleotides: TGTGCCAGCAGCTTTAGCGAAAATCAGCCCCAGCATTTT.

V is TRBV9 and J is TRBJ2-1, with a weak D call TRBD2 (6 bases). Germline assignment: CDR1 SGDLS and CDR2 YYNGEE. This CDR3 is built from 13 residues. Trimming left V 2 bases short and J 10 bases short, with 13 bases between. The CDR3 is CASSVLRDSEQFF. The CDR3, as DNA: TGTGCCAGCAGCGTCCTCCGGGACTCGGAGCAGTTCTTC.

The chain uses TRBV5-4 and TRBJ2-5; 11 nucleotides agree with TRBD1. V shed 0 bases and J 7 bases; nucleotides not matched to a gene: 14. The CDR3 spans 18 residues. Germline-derived CDR1 and CDR2 are SGHNT and YYREEE (reference sequence). DNA for the CDR3: TGTGCCAGCAGCTTGGACCCCGGGACAGGGGGGAAAGGGAGGACCCAGTACTTC. Translating gives CASSLDPGTGGKGRTQYF.

The gene calls are TRBV28 and TRBJ1-3; 10 positions match TRBD1. V lost 2 bases to trimming and J lost 4 bases; unmatched junction nucleotides: 8. This CDR3 has 17 residues. Germline values: CDR1 MDHEN, CDR2 SYDVKM. CDR3 bases: TGTGCCAGCAGTTTAATGTTCGGGACAGGGGCGGGAAACACCATATATTTT. Its translation: CASSLMFGTGAGNTIYF. The variable domain in full, with the rest retrieved from reference TRBV28 and TRBJ1-3, is DVKVTQSSRYLVKRTGEKVFLECVQDMDHENMFWYRQDPGLGLRLIYFSYDVKMKEKGDIPEGYSVSREKKERFSLILESASTNQTSMYLCASSLMFGTGAGNTIYFGEGSWLTVV.

V gene TRBV5-6 combines with J gene TRBJ2-3; 8 nucleotides match TRBD2. Germline CDR1 is SGHDT and CDR2 is YYEEEE. The V segment lost 1 base and the J segment 2 bases; nucleotides outside the gene matches: 9. This CDR3 has 17 residues. CDR3 region: CASSLTSGSLTTDTQYF. The CDR3 DNA sequence: TGTGCCAGCAGCTTGACGAGCGGGAGCCTTACCACAGATACGCAGTATTTT.